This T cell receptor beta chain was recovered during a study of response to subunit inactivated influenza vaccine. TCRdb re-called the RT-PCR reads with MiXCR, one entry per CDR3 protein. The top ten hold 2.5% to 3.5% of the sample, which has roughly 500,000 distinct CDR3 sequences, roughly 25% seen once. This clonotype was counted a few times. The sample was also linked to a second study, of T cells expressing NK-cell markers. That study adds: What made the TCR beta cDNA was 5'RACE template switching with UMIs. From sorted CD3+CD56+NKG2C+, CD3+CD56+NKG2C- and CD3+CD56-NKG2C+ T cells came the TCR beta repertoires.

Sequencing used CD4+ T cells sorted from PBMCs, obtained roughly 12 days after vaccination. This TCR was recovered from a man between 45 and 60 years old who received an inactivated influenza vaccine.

CDR3 in DNA: TGCAGTGCCAGGACAGGGGAAGTTACAGATACGCAGTATTTT. Its translation: CSARTGEVTDTQYF. The V and J genes are TRBV20-1 and TRBJ2-3; 9 nucleotides align to TRBD1. CDR1 is DFQATT and CDR2 is SNEGSKA in the germline V gene (reference sequence). There are 14 residues in the CDR3. With V trimmed by 6 bases and J by 3 bases, 7 bases remained unmatched.